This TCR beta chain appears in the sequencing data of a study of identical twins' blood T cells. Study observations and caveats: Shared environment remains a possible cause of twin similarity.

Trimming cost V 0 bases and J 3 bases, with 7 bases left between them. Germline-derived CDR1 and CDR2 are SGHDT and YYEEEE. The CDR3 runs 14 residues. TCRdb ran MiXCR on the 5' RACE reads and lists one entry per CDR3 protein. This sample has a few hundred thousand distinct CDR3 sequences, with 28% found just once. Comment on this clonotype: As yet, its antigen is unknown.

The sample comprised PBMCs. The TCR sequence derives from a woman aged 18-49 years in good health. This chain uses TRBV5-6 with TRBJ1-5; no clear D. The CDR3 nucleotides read TGTGCCAGCAGCTTGGGGCGGATCAATCAGCCCCAGCATTTT. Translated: CASSLGRINQPQHF.